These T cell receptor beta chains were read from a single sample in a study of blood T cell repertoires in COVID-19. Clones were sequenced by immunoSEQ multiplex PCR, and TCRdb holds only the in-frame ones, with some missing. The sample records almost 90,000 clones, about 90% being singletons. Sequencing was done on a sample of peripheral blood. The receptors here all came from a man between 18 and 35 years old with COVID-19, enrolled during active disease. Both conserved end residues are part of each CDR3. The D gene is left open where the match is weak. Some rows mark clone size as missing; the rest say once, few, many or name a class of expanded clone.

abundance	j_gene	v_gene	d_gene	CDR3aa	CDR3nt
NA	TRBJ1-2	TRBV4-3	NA	CASSIGTQVPSGYTF	TGCGCCAGCAGCATCGGGACTCAGGTTCCTAGCGGCTACACCTTC
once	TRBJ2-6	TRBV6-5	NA	CASVSYSGANVLTF	TGTGCCAGCGTGAGTTACTCTGGGGCCAACGTCCTGACTTTC
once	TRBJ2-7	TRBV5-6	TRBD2	CASSLMGLAGAYEQYF	TGTGCCAGCAGCTTGATGGGGCTAGCGGGGGCCTACGAGCAGTACTTC
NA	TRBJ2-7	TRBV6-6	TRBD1	CASSYAVTGNPYEQYF	TGTGCCAGCAGTTACGCCGTGACAGGGAATCCCTACGAGCAGTACTTC
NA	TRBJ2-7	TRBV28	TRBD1	CASSFRTGLPYEQYF	TGTGCCAGCAGTTTCAGGACAGGCCTACCCTACGAGCAGTACTTC
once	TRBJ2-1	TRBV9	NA	CASSSQGGPGGEQFF	TGTGCCAGCAGCTCCCAGGGTGGGCCAGGAGGGGAGCAGTTCTTC
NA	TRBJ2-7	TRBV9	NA	CASSVGLQGGGYEQYF	TGTGCCAGCAGCGTAGGTTTACAGGGAGGGGGTTACGAGCAGTACTTC
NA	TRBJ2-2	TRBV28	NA	CASSTSGQVGTGELFF	TGTGCCAGCAGTACCTCCGGACAAGTCGGTACCGGGGAGCTGTTTTTT
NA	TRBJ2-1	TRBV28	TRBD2	CASSFGLAGGGTSYNEQFF	TGTGCCAGCAGTTTCGGACTAGCGGGAGGTGGAACCTCCTACAATGAGCAGTTCTTC
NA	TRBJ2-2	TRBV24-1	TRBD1	CATSEGYRTGRNTGELFF	TGTGCCACCAGTGAGGGATACCGGACAGGGAGGAACACCGGGGAGCTGTTTTTT
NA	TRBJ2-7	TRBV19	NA	CASSMGVGENYEQYF	TGTGCCAGTAGTATGGGTGTGGGCGAAAACTACGAGCAGTACTTC
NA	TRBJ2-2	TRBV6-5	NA	CASSETGGAGELFF	TGTGCCAGCAGCGAGACAGGAGGAGCCGGGGAGCTGTTTTTT
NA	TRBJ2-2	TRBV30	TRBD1	CAWWTGKGTGELFF	TGTGCCTGGTGGACAGGGAAGGGGACCGGGGAGCTGTTTTTT
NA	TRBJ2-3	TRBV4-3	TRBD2	CASSPGLAGSSTDTQYF	TGCGCCAGCAGCCCCGGACTAGCGGGATCTAGCACAGATACGCAGTATTTT
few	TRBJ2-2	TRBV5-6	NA	CASSGRRTTVPRGTGELFF	TGTGCCAGCAGCGGTCGGAGAACGACGGTTCCTCGGGGCACCGGGGAGCTGTTTTTT
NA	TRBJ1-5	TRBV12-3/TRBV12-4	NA	CASSLSGVGQHF	TGTGCCAGCAGTTTATCGGGGGTGGGCCAGCATTTT
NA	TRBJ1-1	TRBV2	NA	CASSEWAGDAFF	TGTGCCAGCAGTGAATGGGCAGGGGATGCTTTCTTT
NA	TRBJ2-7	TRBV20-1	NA	CSASRQGAYEQYF	TGCAGTGCTAGTCGGCAGGGCGCCTACGAGCAGTACTTC
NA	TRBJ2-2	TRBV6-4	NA	CASSALGAGELFF	TGTGCCAGCAGTGCCCTCGGAGCCGGGGAGCTGTTTTTT
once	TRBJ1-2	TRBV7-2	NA	CASSLGYRDGYTF	TGTGCCAGCAGCTTAGGGTACAGAGATGGCTACACCTTC
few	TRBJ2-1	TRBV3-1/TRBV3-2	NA	CASSLYPQGPSSYNEQFF	TGTGCCAGCAGCCTATATCCACAGGGTCCGAGCTCCTACAATGAGCAGTTCTTC
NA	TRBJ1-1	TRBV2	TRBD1	CASTLDRSNTEAFF	TGTGCCAGCACCTTGGACAGGTCGAACACTGAAGCTTTCTTT
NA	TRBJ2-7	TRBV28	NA	CASSFTGWYEQYF	TGTGCCAGCAGCTTTACAGGGTGGTACGAGCAGTACTTC
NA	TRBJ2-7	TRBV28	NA	CASSLFLYEQYF	TGTGCCAGCAGTTTATTCCTCTACGAGCAGTACTTC
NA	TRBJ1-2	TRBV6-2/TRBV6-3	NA	CASSFSAALDDYGYTF	TGTGCCAGCAGTTTTTCGGCAGCGTTGGATGACTATGGCTACACCTTC
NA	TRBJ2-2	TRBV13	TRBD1	CASSQVGQENTGELFF	TGTGCCAGCAGCCAAGTTGGACAGGAGAACACCGGGGAGCTGTTTTTT
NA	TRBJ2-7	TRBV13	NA	CASSKGRGRGIYEQYF	TGTGCCAGCAGTAAAGGACGGGGAAGGGGGATCTACGAGCAGTACTTC
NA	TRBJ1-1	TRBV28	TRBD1	CASSTTGGRGTEAFF	TGTGCCAGCAGTACGACAGGGGGCCGGGGCACTGAAGCTTTCTTT
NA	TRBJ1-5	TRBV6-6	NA	CASSPRGGGGNQPQHF	TGTGCCAGCAGTCCTCGGGGGGGTGGTGGCAATCAGCCCCAGCATTTT